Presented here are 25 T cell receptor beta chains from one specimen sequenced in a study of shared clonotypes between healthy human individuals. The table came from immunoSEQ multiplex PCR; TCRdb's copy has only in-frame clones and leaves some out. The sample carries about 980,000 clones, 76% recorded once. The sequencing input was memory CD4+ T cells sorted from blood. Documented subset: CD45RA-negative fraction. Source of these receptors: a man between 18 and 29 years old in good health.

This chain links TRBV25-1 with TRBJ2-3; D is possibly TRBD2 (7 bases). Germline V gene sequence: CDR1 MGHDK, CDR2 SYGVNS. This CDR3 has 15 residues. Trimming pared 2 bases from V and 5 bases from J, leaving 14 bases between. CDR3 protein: CASSEGGGGRDTQYF. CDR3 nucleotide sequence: TGTGCCAGCAGTGAAGGGGGCGGGGGCAGAGATACGCAGTATTTT.

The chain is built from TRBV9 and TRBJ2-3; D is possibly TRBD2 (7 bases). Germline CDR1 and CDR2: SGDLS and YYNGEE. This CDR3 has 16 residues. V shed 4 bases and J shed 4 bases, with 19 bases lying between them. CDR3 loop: CASSRGGGPGADTQYF. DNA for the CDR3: TGTGCCAGCAGCCGAGGCGGGGGCCCCGGGGCAGATACGCAGTATTTT. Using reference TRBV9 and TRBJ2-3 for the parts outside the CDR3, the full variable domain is DSGVTQTPKHLITATGQRVTLRCSPRSGDLSVYWYQQSLDQGLQFLIQYYNGEERAKGNILERFSAQQFPDLHSELNLSSLELGDSALYFCASSRGGGPGADTQYFGPGTRLTVL.

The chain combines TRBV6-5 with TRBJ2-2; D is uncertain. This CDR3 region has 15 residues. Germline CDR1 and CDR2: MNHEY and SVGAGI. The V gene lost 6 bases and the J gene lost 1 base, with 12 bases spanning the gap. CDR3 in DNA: TGTGCCAGCAGGCTCGGTACACAGAACACCGGGGAGCTGTTTTTT. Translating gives CASRLGTQNTGELFF.

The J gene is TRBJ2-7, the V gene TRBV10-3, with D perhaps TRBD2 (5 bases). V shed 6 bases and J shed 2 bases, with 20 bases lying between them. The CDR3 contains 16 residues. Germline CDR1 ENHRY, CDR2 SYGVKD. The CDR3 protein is CAISSGGTLGTYEQYF. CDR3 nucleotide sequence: TGTGCCATCAGCTCTGGAGGCACACTAGGTACCTACGAGCAGTACTTC.

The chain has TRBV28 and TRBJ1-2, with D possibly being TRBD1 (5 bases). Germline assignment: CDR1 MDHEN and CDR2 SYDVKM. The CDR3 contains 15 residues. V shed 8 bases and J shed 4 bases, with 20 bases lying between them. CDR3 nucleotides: TGTGCCAGCCTCGGACCCGACCAGGGTTCCTATGGCTACACCTTC. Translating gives CASLGPDQGSYGYTF.

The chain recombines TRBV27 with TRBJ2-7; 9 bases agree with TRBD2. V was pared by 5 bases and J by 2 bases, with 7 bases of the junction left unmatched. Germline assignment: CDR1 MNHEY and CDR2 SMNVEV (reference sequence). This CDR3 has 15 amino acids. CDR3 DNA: TGTGCCAGCAGTCCGCATTGGACTAGCGCCTACGAGCAGTACTTC. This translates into CASSPHWTSAYEQYF.

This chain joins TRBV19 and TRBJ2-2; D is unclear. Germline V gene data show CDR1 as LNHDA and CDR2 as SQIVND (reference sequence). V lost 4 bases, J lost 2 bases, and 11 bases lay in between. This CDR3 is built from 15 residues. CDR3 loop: CASSRQQINTGELFF. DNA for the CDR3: TGTGCCAGTAGTAGGCAGCAGATAAACACCGGGGAGCTGTTTTTT.

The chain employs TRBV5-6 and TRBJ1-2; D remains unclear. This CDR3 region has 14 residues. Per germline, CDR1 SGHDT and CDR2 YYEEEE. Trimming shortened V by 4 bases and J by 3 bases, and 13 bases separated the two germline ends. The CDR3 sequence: CASSQEANYYGYTF. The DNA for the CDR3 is TGTGCCAGCAGCCAGGAGGCGAACTACTATGGCTACACCTTC.

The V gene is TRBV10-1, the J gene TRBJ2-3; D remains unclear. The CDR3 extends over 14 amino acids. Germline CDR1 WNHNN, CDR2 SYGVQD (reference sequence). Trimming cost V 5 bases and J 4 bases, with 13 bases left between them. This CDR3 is CASSSSVAPDTQYF. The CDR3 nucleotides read TGCGCCAGCAGTTCCAGTGTAGCCCCAGATACGCAGTATTTT.

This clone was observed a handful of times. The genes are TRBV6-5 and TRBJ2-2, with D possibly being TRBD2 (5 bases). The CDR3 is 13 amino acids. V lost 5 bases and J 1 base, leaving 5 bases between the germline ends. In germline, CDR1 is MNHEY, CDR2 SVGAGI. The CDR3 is CASSRGNTGELFF. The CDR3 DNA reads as TGTGCCAGCAGTCGGGGGAACACCGGGGAGCTGTTTTTT.

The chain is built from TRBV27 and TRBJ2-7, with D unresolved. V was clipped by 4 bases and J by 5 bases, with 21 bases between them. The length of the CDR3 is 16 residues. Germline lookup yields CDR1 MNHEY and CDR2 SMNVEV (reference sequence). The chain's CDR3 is CASSSLTAPFVDEQYF. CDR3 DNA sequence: TGTGCCAGCAGTTCCCTAACCGCCCCATTTGTCGACGAGCAGTACTTC.

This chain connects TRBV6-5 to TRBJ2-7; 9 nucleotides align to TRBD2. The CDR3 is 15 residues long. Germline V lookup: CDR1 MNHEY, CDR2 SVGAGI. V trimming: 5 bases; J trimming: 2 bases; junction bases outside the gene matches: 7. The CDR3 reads CASSLAGTLPYEQYF. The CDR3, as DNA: TGTGCCAGCAGTCTAGCGGGAACTCTACCCTACGAGCAGTACTTC.

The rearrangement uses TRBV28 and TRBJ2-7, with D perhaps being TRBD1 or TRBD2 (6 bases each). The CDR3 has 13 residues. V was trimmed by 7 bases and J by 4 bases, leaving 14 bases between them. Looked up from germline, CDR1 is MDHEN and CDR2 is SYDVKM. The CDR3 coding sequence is TGTGCCAGCACCCTCAGGAGGGGGTACGAGCAGTACTTC. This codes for CASTLRRGYEQYF.

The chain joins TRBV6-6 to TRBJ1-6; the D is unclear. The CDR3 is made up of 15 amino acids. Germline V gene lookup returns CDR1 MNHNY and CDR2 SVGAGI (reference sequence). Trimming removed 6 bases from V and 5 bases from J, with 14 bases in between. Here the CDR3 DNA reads TGTGCCAGCAGGGTGACCCCCCCGAATAATTCACCCCTCCACTTT. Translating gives CASRVTPPNNSPLHF.

The CDR3 DNA is TGTGCCAGCAGCAAAGGATCTAGCGGGAGGAGCACAGATACGCAGTATTTT. Protein product: CASSKGSSGRSTDTQYF. The chain combines TRBV21-1 with TRBJ2-3; TRBD2 is taken as the D call from the table, unchecked against the DNA. TRBV21-1 is reported as a pseudogene. The length of the CDR3 is 17 residues.

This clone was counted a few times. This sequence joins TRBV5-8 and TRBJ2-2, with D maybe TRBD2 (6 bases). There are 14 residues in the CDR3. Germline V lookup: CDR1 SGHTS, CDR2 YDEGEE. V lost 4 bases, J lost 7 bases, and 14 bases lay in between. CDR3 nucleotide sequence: TGTGCCAGCAGCAAGGGACTTGCCGGCGGGGAGCTGTTTTTT. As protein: CASSKGLAGGELFF.

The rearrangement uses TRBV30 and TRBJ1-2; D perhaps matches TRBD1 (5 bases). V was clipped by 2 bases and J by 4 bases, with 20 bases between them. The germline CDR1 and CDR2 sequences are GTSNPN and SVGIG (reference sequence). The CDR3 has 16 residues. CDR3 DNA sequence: TGTGCCTGGAGTACCGGTACGGGGCGCTGGGGCTATGGCTACACCTTC. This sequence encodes CAWSTGTGRWGYGYTF.

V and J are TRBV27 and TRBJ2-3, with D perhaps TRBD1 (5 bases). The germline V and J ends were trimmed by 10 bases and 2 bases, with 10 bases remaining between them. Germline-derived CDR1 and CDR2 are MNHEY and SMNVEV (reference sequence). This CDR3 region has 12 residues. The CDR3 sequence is CATQGYTDTQYF. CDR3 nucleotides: TGTGCCACCCAGGGATACACAGATACGCAGTATTTT.

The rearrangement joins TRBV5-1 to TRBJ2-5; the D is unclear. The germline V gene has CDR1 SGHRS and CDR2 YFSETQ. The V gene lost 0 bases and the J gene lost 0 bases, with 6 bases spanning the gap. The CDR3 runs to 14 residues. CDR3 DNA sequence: TGCGCCAGCAGCTTGGTGAGGTACCAAGAGACCCAGTACTTC. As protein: CASSLVRYQETQYF.

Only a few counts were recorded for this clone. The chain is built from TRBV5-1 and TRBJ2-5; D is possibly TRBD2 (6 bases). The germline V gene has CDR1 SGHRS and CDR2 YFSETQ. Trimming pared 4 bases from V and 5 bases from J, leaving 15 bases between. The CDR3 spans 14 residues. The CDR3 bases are TGCGCCAGCAGCCCACGACTAGATAAGGAGACCCAGTACTTC. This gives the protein CASSPRLDKETQYF.

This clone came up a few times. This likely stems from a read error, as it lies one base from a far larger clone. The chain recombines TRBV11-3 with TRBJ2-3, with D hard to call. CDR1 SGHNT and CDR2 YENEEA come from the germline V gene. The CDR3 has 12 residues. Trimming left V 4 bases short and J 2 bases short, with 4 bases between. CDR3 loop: CASSSNTDTQYF. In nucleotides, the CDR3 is TGTGCCAGCAGCTCAAACACAGATACGCAGTATTTT. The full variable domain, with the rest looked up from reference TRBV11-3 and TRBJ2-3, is EAGVVQSPRYKIIEKKQPVAFWCNPISGHNTLYWYLQNLGQGPELLIRYENEEAVDDSQLPKDRFSAERLKGVDSTLKIQPAELGDSAVYLCASSSNTDTQYFGPGTRLTVL.

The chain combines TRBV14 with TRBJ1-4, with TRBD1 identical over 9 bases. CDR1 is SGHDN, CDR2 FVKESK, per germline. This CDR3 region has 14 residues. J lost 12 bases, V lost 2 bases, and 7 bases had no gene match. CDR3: CASSQQGQGSELFF. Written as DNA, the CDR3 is TGTGCCAGCAGCCAACAGGGACAGGGTTCGGAACTGTTTTTT. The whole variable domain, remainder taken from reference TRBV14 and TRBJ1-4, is EAGVTQFPSHSVIEKGQTVTLRCDPISGHDNLYWYRRVMGKEIKFLLHFVKESKQDESGMPNNRFLAERTGGTYSTLKVQPAELEDSGVYFCASSQQGQGSELFFGSGTQLSVL.

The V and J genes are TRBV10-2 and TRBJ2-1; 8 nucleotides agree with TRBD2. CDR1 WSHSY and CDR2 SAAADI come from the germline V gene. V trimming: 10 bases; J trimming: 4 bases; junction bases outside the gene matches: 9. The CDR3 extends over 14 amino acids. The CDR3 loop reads CATRGLANYNEQFF. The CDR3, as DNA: TGCGCCACCCGAGGACTAGCCAATTACAATGAGCAGTTCTTC.

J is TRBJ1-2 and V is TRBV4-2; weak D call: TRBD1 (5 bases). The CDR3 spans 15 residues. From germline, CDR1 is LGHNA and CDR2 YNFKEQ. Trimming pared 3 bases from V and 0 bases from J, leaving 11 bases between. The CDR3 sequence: CASSQTDLANYGYTF. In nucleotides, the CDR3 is TGTGCCAGCAGCCAGACAGATTTAGCTAACTATGGCTACACCTTC.

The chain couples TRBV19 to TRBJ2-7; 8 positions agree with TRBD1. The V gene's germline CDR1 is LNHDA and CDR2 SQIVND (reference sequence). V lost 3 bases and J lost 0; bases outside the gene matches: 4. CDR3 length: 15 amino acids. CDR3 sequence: CASSISGQDSYEQYF. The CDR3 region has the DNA TGTGCCAGTAGTATCTCGGGACAGGACTCCTACGAGCAGTACTTC.